This T cell receptor (beta chain) was identified during a study of blood T cell repertoires in COVID-19. Study information: The study drew acute and convalescent COVID-19 samples from the United States, Italy and Spain.

V dropped 4 bases and J dropped 6; count of bases not matched to a gene: 5. The CDR3 runs 13 residues. Germline V gives CDR1 GTSNPN, CDR2 SVGIG (reference sequence). Cohort 3 recovered donors had two negative PCRs, clearance, or symptom resolution. Assay used: immunoSEQ multiplex PCR; TCRdb lists only in-frame clones, some missing. The data show about 380,000 clones, with approximately 89% seen just once and 1% to 1.5% held by the top ten. This clonotype originated in a young man who had recovered from COVID-19. This chain connects TRBV30 to TRBJ1-5; TRBD1 matches at 8 bases. Sequencing was performed on PBMCs or T cells enriched from blood (not recorded which). The CDR3 nucleotides are TGTGCCTGGACCGGGACAGGTAGTCAGCCCCAGCATTTT. It encodes CAWTGTGSQPQHF.